These T cell receptor beta chains were read from a single sample in a study of T cells after yellow fever vaccination. Each CDR3 protein gets one entry after TCRdb re-called the 5' RACE reads with MiXCR. The data hold roughly 110,000 distinct CDR3 sequences, with 8.4% observed a single time. Specimen: CD8+ T cells sorted from PBMCs, collected 45 days after the yellow fever booster vaccination. These receptors were collected from a man younger than 45 who received the YFV17D yellow fever vaccine. CDR3s include the opening cysteine and the closing phenylalanine or tryptophan. D genes are given only for firm matches. The size entry is marked missing in some rows and otherwise reads once, few, many or a size class.

D gene: TRBD2; V gene: TRBV29-1; clone size: many; J gene: TRBJ2-7; CDR3 protein: CSVAWTSVSYEQYF; CDR3 DNA: TGCAGCGTTGCTTGGACTAGCGTGTCCTACGAGCAGTACTTC
D gene: TRBD2; V gene: TRBV20-1; clone size: few; J gene: TRBJ2-7; CDR3 protein: CSARTSGRGYEQYF; CDR3 DNA: TGCAGTGCTAGGACTAGCGGGAGGGGATACGAGCAGTACTTC
D gene: TRBD1; V gene: TRBV9; clone size: many; J gene: TRBJ1-4; CDR3 protein: CASSQDRSDEKLFF; CDR3 DNA: TGTGCCAGCAGCCAGGACAGGTCTGATGAAAAACTGTTTTTT
D gene: -; V gene: TRBV3-1; clone size: many; J gene: TRBJ2-7; CDR3 protein: CASSQDGGSDEQYF; CDR3 DNA: TGTGCCAGCAGCCAAGATGGGGGATCGGACGAGCAGTACTTC
D gene: -; V gene: TRBV10-1; clone size: -; J gene: TRBJ1-4; CDR3 protein: CASSEPDINEKLFF; CDR3 DNA: TGCGCCAGCAGTGAACCGGACATAAATGAAAAACTGTTTTTT
D gene: -; V gene: TRBV3-1; clone size: many; J gene: TRBJ2-3; CDR3 protein: CATSPEGDTQYF; CDR3 DNA: TGTGCCACCTCACCTGAGGGAGATACGCAGTATTTT
D gene: -; V gene: TRBV7-9; clone size: many; J gene: TRBJ2-6; CDR3 protein: CASSDVSGANVLTF; CDR3 DNA: TGTGCCAGCAGCGACGTTTCTGGGGCCAACGTCCTGACTTTC
D gene: -; V gene: TRBV7-9; clone size: few; J gene: TRBJ2-7; CDR3 protein: CASSLSVSTYEQYF; CDR3 DNA: TGTGCCAGCAGCCTAAGTGTATCAACCTACGAGCAGTACTTC
D gene: TRBD2; V gene: TRBV29-1; clone size: -; J gene: TRBJ2-3; CDR3 protein: CSVGGTSLGTDTQYF; CDR3 DNA: TGCAGCGTTGGTGGGACTAGCCTTGGCACAGATACGCAGTATTTT
D gene: -; V gene: TRBV12-3/TRBV12-4; clone size: many; J gene: TRBJ2-3; CDR3 protein: CASSFSQAEGAGTDTQYF; CDR3 DNA: TGTGCCAGCAGTTTTTCCCAAGCCGAGGGCGCGGGCACAGATACGCAGTATTTT
D gene: TRBD1; V gene: TRBV12-3/TRBV12-4; clone size: many; J gene: TRBJ1-1; CDR3 protein: CASSTSTGGTEAFF; CDR3 DNA: TGTGCCAGCAGTACCTCGACAGGGGGCACTGAAGCTTTCTTT
D gene: -; V gene: TRBV29-1; clone size: many; J gene: TRBJ1-1; CDR3 protein: CSALQSLGTEAFF; CDR3 DNA: TGCAGCGCACTCCAATCTCTGGGAACTGAAGCTTTCTTT
D gene: TRBD2; V gene: TRBV20-1; clone size: many; J gene: TRBJ2-7; CDR3 protein: CSARDHAGLAGPEQYF; CDR3 DNA: TGCAGTGCTAGAGATCATGCGGGACTAGCGGGCCCCGAGCAGTACTTC
D gene: -; V gene: TRBV6-2/TRBV6-3; clone size: many; J gene: TRBJ2-6; CDR3 protein: CASSYGGGANVLTF; CDR3 DNA: TGTGCCAGCAGTTACGGGGGGGGGGCCAACGTCCTGACTTTC
D gene: TRBD2; V gene: TRBV20-1; clone size: many; J gene: TRBJ2-1; CDR3 protein: CSYPGEGRYNEQFF; CDR3 DNA: TGCAGCTACCCTGGGGAGGGGAGGTACAATGAGCAGTTCTTC
D gene: TRBD1; V gene: TRBV10-3; clone size: medium-sized; J gene: TRBJ1-5; CDR3 protein: CASGTADSNQPQHF; CDR3 DNA: TGTGCCAGCGGGACAGCCGATAGCAATCAGCCCCAGCATTTT
D gene: -; V gene: TRBV7-2; clone size: many; J gene: TRBJ2-1; CDR3 protein: CASSLIRGPYNEQFF; CDR3 DNA: TGTGCCAGCAGCTTAATCCGGGGCCCCTACAATGAGCAGTTCTTC
D gene: -; V gene: TRBV4-3; clone size: -; J gene: TRBJ1-5; CDR3 protein: CASSQGRGLTQPQHF; CDR3 DNA: TGCGCCAGCAGCCAAGGTAGGGGTTTAACGCAGCCCCAGCATTTT
D gene: -; V gene: TRBV10-1; clone size: large; J gene: TRBJ2-2; CDR3 protein: CASQAGGVTGELFF; CDR3 DNA: TGCGCCAGTCAGGCGGGTGGGGTCACCGGGGAGCTGTTTTTT
D gene: -; V gene: TRBV28; clone size: medium-sized; J gene: TRBJ2-1; CDR3 protein: CAIRPPGPYNEQFF; CDR3 DNA: TGTGCCATAAGACCCCCGGGCCCCTACAATGAGCAGTTCTTC
D gene: -; V gene: TRBV7-2; clone size: -; J gene: TRBJ2-7; CDR3 protein: CASSLTGGQSPYEQYF; CDR3 DNA: TGTGCCAGCAGCTTGACCGGGGGACAGAGCCCCTACGAGCAGTACTTC
D gene: -; V gene: TRBV12-3/TRBV12-4; clone size: few; J gene: TRBJ1-2; CDR3 protein: CASSPRAGGVYGYTF; CDR3 DNA: TGTGCCAGCAGTCCAAGGGCCGGAGGGGTCTATGGCTACACCTTC
D gene: -; V gene: TRBV12-3/TRBV12-4; clone size: many; J gene: TRBJ2-3; CDR3 protein: CASSLLLMGQSDTQYF; CDR3 DNA: TGTGCCAGCAGTCTCCTTCTTATGGGCCAAAGTGATACGCAGTATTTT
D gene: TRBD2; V gene: TRBV6-1; clone size: -; J gene: TRBJ2-1; CDR3 protein: CASSTTSYPYNEQFF; CDR3 DNA: TGTGCCAGCAGTACGACTAGCTATCCCTACAATGAGCAGTTCTTC